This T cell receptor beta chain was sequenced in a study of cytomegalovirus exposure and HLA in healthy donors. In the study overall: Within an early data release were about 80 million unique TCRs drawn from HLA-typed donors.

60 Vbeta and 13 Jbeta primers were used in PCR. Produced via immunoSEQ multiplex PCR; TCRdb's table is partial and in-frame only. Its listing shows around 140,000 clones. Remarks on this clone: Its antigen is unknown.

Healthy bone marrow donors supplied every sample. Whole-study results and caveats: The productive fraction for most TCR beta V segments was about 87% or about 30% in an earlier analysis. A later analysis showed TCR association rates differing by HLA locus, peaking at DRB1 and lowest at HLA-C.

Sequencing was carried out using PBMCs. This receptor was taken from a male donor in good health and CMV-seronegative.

CDR3 in amino acids: CASTGLAGTYEQYF. The CDR3 DNA reads TGTGCCAGCACCGGACTAGCGGGAACCTACGAGCAGTACTTC. V gene TRBV6-5 combines with J gene TRBJ2-7; 12 bases match TRBD2. Germline CDR1 is MNHEY and CDR2 is SVGAGI. This CDR3 contains 14 residues. V was pared by 7 bases and J by 2 bases, with 3 bases of the junction left unmatched.